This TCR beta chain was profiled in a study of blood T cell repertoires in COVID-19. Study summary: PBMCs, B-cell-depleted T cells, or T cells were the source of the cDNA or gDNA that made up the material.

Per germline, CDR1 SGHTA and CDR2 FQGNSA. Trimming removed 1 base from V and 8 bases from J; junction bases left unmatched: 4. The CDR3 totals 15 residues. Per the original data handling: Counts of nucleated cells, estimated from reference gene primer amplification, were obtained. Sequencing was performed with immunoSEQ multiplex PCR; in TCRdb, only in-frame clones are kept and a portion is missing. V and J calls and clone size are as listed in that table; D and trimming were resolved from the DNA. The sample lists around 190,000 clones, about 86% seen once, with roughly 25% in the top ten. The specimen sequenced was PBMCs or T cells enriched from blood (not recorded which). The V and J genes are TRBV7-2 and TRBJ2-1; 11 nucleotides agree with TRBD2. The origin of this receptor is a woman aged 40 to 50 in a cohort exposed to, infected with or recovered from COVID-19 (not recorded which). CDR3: CASSLVSGGDDEQFF. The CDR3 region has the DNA TGTGCCAGCAGCTTAGTTAGCGGGGGGGATGATGAGCAGTTCTTC.